This TCR beta chain was found in a study of shared clonotypes between healthy human individuals. Between the trimmed V and J ends, which lost 3 bases and 0 bases, there was a span of 12 bases. Germline values: CDR1 MGHRA, CDR2 YSYEKL. The CDR3 extends over 16 amino acids. Per sorted-subset replicate PCR, input was around 220 ng DNA, representing tens of thousands of T cell genomes. Generated by immunoSEQ multiplex PCR, the TCRdb table keeps only in-frame clones and is missing some. The table shows about 2 million clones, with 90% to 95% occurring only once. This TCR derives from a man younger than 35 in good health. The sequenced sample consisted of naive CD4+ T cells sorted from blood. As to subset: CD45RA+ positively selected. The chain uses TRBV4-1 and TRBJ2-1; D remains unclear. The chain's CDR3 is CASSHPLYSSYNEQFF. For the CDR3, the DNA is TGCGCCAGCAGCCACCCCTTGTATAGCTCCTACAATGAGCAGTTCTTC.